These 20 T cell receptor beta chains were sequenced from one sample in a study of blood T cell repertoires in COVID-19. Assay: immunoSEQ multiplex PCR; the TCRdb copy retains only in-frame clones and omits some. The sample carries about 400,000 clones, nearly 90% recorded once. The sequenced sample was PBMCs or T cells enriched from blood (not recorded which). The origin of the receptors is a woman aged 40 to 55 with acute COVID-19.

This clone was counted a few times. This chain's CDR3 is CSVVQGQLNTEAFF. The CDR3 bases are TGCAGCGTTGTACAGGGGCAACTGAACACTGAAGCTTTCTTT. This chain uses TRBV29-1 with TRBJ1-1; 7 bases match TRBD1. This CDR3 spans 14 amino acids. CDR1 and CDR2 (germline): SQVTM, ANQGSEA. V was pared by 4 bases and J by 0 bases, with 5 bases of the junction left unmatched. Supplemented by reference TRBV29-1 and TRBJ1-1, the full variable domain reads SAVISQKPSRDICQRGTSLTIQCQVDSQVTMMFWYRQQPGQSLTLIATANQGSEATYESGFVIDKFPISRPNLTFSTLTVSNMSPEDSSIYLCSVVQGQLNTEAFFGQGTRLTVV.

This clone appeared a few times. V gene TRBV14 combines with J gene TRBJ2-2; TRBD1 agrees at 7 bases. The germline V gene has CDR1 SGHDN and CDR2 FVKESK. With 2 bases clipped from V and 7 bases from J, the junction kept 7 bases outside the gene matches. The CDR3 spans 15 residues. The CDR3 region is CASSQQQGIYGELFF. The CDR3, as DNA: TGTGCCAGCAGCCAACAACAGGGGATCTACGGGGAGCTGTTTTTT.

The chain uses TRBV2 and TRBJ2-3, with 11 bases lining up with TRBD2. With 4 bases clipped from V and 1 base from J, the junction kept 13 bases outside the gene matches. Germline V gene lookup returns CDR1 SNHLY and CDR2 FYNNEI. The CDR3 runs 19 residues. The CDR3 coding sequence is TGTGCCAGCAGTGGAGGTAGCGGGGGGGCCGTTTGGGGCACAGATACGCAGTATTTT. Encoded protein: CASSGGSGGAVWGTDTQYF.

V usage is TRBV2 and J usage is TRBJ1-5; D is uncertain. The length of the CDR3 is 14 residues. Germline CDR1 reads SNHLY; CDR2 reads FYNNEI. The germline V and J ends were trimmed by 8 bases and 0 bases, with 11 bases remaining between them. The CDR3 bases are TGTGCCAGCCAGCGGACTTATAGCAATCAGCCCCAGCATTTT. It specifies CASQRTYSNQPQHF.

V is TRBV7-2 and J is TRBJ2-5, with D perhaps matching TRBD2 (6 bases). Trimming took off 6 bases at V and 5 bases at J, with 16 bases between the two ends. The germline V gene has CDR1 SGHTA and CDR2 FQGNSA. The CDR3 contains 14 residues. This CDR3 is CASRSLRGMETQYF. CDR3 nucleotides: TGTGCCAGCAGATCTCTCCGGGGGATGGAGACCCAGTACTTC.

The rearrangement joins TRBV19 to TRBJ1-1; 11 nucleotides align to TRBD1. Germline assignment: CDR1 LNHDA and CDR2 SQIVND (reference sequence). With 6 bases clipped from V and 6 bases from J, the junction kept 3 bases outside the gene matches. CDR3 length equals 13 residues. The CDR3 DNA is TGTGCCAGTAGGGGACAGGGGGTCTCTGAAGCTTTCTTT. It encodes CASRGQGVSEAFF.

The chain combines TRBV2 with TRBJ1-2; 9 bases agree with TRBD1. This CDR3 is built from 14 residues. The J segment lost 6 bases and the V segment lost 6 bases, leaving 8 bases of the junction unmatched. From germline, CDR1 is SNHLY and CDR2 FYNNEI. The CDR3 is CASRPNRGPNGYTF. The CDR3 nucleotides are TGTGCCAGCAGGCCGAACAGGGGGCCCAATGGCTACACCTTC.

Comment on this clone: Other DNA sequences from this sample encode an identical CDR3 as well. The chain joins TRBV27 to TRBJ2-5, with a possible D match to TRBD2 (6 bases). The V end was cut by 0 bases, the J end by 2 bases, with 7 bases between. Germline V gene lookup returns CDR1 MNHEY and CDR2 SMNVEV (reference sequence). The CDR3 is 14 amino acids. The CDR3 bases are TGTGCCAGCAGTTTATCGGGGGGACAAGAGACCCAGTACTTC. Its protein is CASSLSGGQETQYF.

The V and J genes are TRBV30 and TRBJ1-2, with TRBD1 identical over 9 bases. J lost 6 bases, V lost 4 bases, and 6 bases had no gene match. CDR1 GTSNPN and CDR2 SVGIG come from the germline V gene (reference sequence). This CDR3 contains 13 residues. CDR3 protein: CAWIKQGANGYTF. The CDR3 bases are TGTGCCTGGATTAAACAGGGGGCCAATGGCTACACCTTC.

The chain uses TRBV5-1 and TRBJ1-1; the D gene is possibly TRBD1 (5 bases). Germline V gives CDR1 SGHRS, CDR2 YFSETQ. The CDR3 is made up of 14 amino acids. The V gene lost 5 bases and the J gene lost 0 bases, with 11 bases spanning the gap. The CDR3 spells CASRTGLLNTEAFF. DNA of the CDR3: TGCGCCAGCAGAACGGGACTACTGAACACTGAAGCTTTCTTT.

The chain combines TRBV7-6 with TRBJ1-3; perhaps TRBD1 as D (6 bases). The CDR3 spans 15 residues. Between the trimmed V and J ends, which lost 5 bases and 10 bases, there was a span of 21 bases. Germline CDR1 reads SGHVS; CDR2 reads FNYEAQ. This CDR3 reads CASSEGHIGGRTIYF. For the CDR3, the DNA is TGTGCCAGCAGCGAGGGACATATCGGGGGGAGGACCATATATTTT.

The V gene is TRBV19, the J gene TRBJ2-1, with D maybe TRBD2 (7 bases). Between the trimmed V and J ends, which lost 3 bases and 7 bases, there was a span of 16 bases. The CDR3 extends over 15 amino acids. Germline V gives CDR1 LNHDA, CDR2 SQIVND (reference sequence). CDR3 region: CASSIGGGPNNEQFF. CDR3 bases: TGTGCCAGTAGTATTGGCGGGGGCCCCAATAATGAGCAGTTCTTC.

In this sample, this clone turned up once. This chain uses TRBV6-5 with TRBJ1-4, with 7 bases matching TRBD1. The ends lost 7 bases at V and 7 bases at J; junction bases unmatched: 3. The V gene's germline CDR1 is MNHEY and CDR2 SVGAGI. The CDR3 loop spans 12 amino acids. Written as DNA, the CDR3 is TGTGCCAGCACACAGGGGAGTGAAAAACTGTTTTTT. It encodes CASTQGSEKLFF.

The genes are TRBV12-3 or TRBV12-4 and TRBJ2-5; D not resolved. Trimming took 0 bases from V and 3 from J, leaving 5 bases between them. This CDR3 spans 13 amino acids. The CDR3 loop is CASSLARKETQYF. The CDR3 DNA reads as TGTGCCAGCAGTTTAGCGCGAAAAGAGACCCAGTACTTC.

The chain carries TRBV11-2 and TRBJ1-1; D ambiguous. The CDR3 is made up of 14 amino acids. The ends were cut back, 0 bases at V and 3 bases at J, with 8 bases in the middle. Germline-derived CDR1 and CDR2 are SGHAT and FQNNGV. The CDR3 protein is CASSLDTADTEAFF. CDR3 nucleotide sequence: TGTGCCAGCAGCTTAGACACAGCCGACACTGAAGCTTTCTTT.

This rearrangement joins TRBV6-5 to TRBJ2-7; 7 nucleotides line up with TRBD1. Germline values: CDR1 MNHEY, CDR2 SVGAGI. The V and J ends lost 7 bases and 1 base, in that order; junction bases with no gene match: 7. The CDR3 totals 14 residues. CDR3: CASTGRGSSYEQYF. CDR3 coding DNA: TGTGCCAGCACGGGCAGGGGGAGTTCCTACGAGCAGTACTTC.

This clone was detected only a few times. The gene calls are TRBV2 and TRBJ2-2; 9 bases match TRBD1. CDR3 length: 15 residues. Trimming took 4 bases from V and 4 from J; bases not matched to a gene: 4. Germline V gives CDR1 SNHLY, CDR2 FYNNEI. The CDR3 DNA follows: TGTGCCAGCAGTGCGAGACAGGGGGGCACCGGGGAGCTGTTTTTT. This translates into CASSARQGGTGELFF.

The chain has TRBV5-5 and TRBJ2-2, with 10 bases aligning to TRBD2. The CDR3 has 20 residues. Trimming cost V 0 bases and J 4 bases; bases outside gene matches: 15. Germline CDR1 SGHKS, CDR2 YYEKEE (reference sequence). The CDR3 here is CASSLVASGGITSTTGELFF. The CDR3 DNA follows: TGTGCCAGCAGCTTGGTGGCTAGCGGGGGCATCACGTCGACCACCGGGGAGCTGTTTTTT.

The chain employs TRBV7-9 and TRBJ1-1, with D possibly being TRBD1 (5 bases). In germline, CDR1 is SEHNR, CDR2 FQNEAQ (reference sequence). Trimming shortened V by 3 bases and J by 4 bases, and 12 bases separated the two germline ends. There are 14 residues in the CDR3. The CDR3 here is CASSFRGSSTEAFF. Here the CDR3 DNA reads TGTGCCAGCAGCTTCCGGGGGAGCAGCACTGAAGCTTTCTTT.

This clone was observed at least ten times. The gene calls are TRBV5-8 and TRBJ2-7; 7 bases line up with TRBD2. With 0 bases clipped from V and 3 bases from J, the junction kept 9 bases outside the gene matches. CDR1 and CDR2 from the germline V gene are SGHTS and YDEGEE. The CDR3 sequence is 16 residues long. CDR3 sequence: CASSLGGAREYYEQYF. The CDR3 nucleotides read TGTGCCAGCAGCTTGGGAGGGGCGCGGGAGTACTACGAGCAGTACTTC.